The present T cell receptor beta chain was sequenced within a study of cytomegalovirus exposure and HLA in healthy donors. Study-level findings and limits: CMV serostatus was the sole immune exposure data available.

PCR used 60 Vbeta primers and 13 Jbeta primers. Method: immunoSEQ multiplex PCR; TCRdb's copy keeps in-frame clones and lacks some. The sample shows around 150,000 clones, 80% to 90% of them seen only once. J gave up 2 bases and V 6 bases, and 6 bases lay outside the gene matches. The length of the CDR3 is 13 residues. CDR1 is SQVTM and CDR2 is ANQGSEA in the germline V gene. On this clone: The antigen remains unidentified.

Sequencing used PBMCs. The V call is TRBV29-1, the J call TRBJ2-7; 8 bases align to TRBD2. The receptor was isolated from a woman younger than 45 in good health and CMV-seropositive. The CDR3 nucleotides are TGCAGCGTATTGACCGGGGGGGCCTACGAGCAGTACTTC. Translated: CSVLTGGAYEQYF.